This T cell receptor (beta chain) derives from a study of human T cells and chemical hapten exposure. Study information: Each patch test put 0.01% DPC on the upper back, and results were read at 6 days.

This CDR3 has 14 amino acids. Per germline, CDR1 DFQATT and CDR2 SNEGSKA (reference sequence). V shed 4 bases and J 8 bases; nucleotides not matched to a gene: 7. This clonotype was counted many times. Time point described: patch test 1, 2 weeks after DPC sensitization. Treatment in this sample: therapeutic diphenylcyclopropenone sensitization with weekly scalp DPC. TCRdb analysed the RACE reads with MiXCR anew, one entry per CDR3 protein. The sample includes 75,000 to 100,000 distinct CDR3 sequences, 9.5% to 15% of them seen just once. This chain uses TRBV20-1 with TRBJ2-1; TRBD2 matches at 11 bases. This TCR derives from a woman aged 40-49 years with alopecia areata. Some clones in this sample may be carry-over from other donors' samples. The sequences come from whole blood, collected in connection with sensitization to the hapten diphenylcyclopropenone (DPC). CDR3 sequence reads: CSANRLAGSDEQFF. CDR3 in DNA: TGCAGTGCTAACCGACTAGCGGGAAGTGATGAGCAGTTCTTC.